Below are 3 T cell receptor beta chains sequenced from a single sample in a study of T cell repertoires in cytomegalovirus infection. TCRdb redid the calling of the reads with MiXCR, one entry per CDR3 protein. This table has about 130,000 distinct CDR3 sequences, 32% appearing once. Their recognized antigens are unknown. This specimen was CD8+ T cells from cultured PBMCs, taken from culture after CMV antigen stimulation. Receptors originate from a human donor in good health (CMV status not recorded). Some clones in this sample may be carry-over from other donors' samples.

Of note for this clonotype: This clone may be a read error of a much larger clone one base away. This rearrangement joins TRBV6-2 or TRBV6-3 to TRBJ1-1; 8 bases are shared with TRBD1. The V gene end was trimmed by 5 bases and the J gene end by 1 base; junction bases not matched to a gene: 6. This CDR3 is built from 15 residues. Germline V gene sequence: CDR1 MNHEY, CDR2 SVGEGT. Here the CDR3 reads CASSPTGAQNTEAFF. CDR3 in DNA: TGTGCCAGCAGTCCGACAGGGGCCCAGAACACTGAAGCTTTCTTT.

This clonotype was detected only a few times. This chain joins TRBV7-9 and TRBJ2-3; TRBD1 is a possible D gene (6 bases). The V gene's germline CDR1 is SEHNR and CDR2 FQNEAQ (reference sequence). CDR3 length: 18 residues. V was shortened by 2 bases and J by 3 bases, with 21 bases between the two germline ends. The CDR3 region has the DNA TGTGCCAGCAGCTTAATAGCCGAGGCAGGGGCGCCGACAGATACGCAGTATTTT. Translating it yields CASSLIAEAGAPTDTQYF.

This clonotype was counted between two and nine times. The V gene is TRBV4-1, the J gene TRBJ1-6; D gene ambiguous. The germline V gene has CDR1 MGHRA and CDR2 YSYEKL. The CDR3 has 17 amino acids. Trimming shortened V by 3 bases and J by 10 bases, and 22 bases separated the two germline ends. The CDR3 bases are TGCGCCAGCAGCCATGGATACGCTAGGGCAAAAAACTCACCCCTCCACTTT. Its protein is CASSHGYARAKNSPLHF.